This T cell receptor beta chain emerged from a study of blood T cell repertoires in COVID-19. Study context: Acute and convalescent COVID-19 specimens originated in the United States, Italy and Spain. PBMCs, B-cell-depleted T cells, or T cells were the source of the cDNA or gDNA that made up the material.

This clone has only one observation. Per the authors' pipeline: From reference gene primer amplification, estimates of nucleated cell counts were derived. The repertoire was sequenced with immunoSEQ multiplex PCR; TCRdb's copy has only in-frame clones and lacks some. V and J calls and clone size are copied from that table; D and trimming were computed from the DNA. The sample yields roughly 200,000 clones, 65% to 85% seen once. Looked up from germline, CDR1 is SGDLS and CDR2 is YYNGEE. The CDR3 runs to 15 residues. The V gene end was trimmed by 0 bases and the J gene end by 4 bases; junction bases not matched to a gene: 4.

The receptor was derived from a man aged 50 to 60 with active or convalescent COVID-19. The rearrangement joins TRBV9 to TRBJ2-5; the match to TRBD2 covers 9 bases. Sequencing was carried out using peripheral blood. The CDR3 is CASSVAAGGGETQYF. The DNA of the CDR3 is TGTGCCAGCAGCGTAGCAGCGGGGGGCGGAGAGACCCAGTACTTC.